Listed here is a single T cell receptor (beta chain). Original processing methods: The assay estimated nucleated cells by amplifying reference gene primers. Method: immunoSEQ multiplex PCR; TCRdb's copy keeps in-frame clones and lacks some. The DNA gave D and trimming, while V, J and clone size come from that table. In the table there are 29,000 or so clones, roughly 80% of which are singletons. The data originate from a study of blood T cell repertoires in COVID-19. The overall study: The samples span acute and convalescent COVID-19 from the United States, Italy and Spain. T cells, B-cell-depleted T cells, or PBMCs supplied cDNA or gDNA.

CDR3 length: 17 amino acids. The V segment lost 9 bases and the J segment 6 bases; nucleotides outside the gene matches: 21. Germline values: CDR1 SGHKS, CDR2 YYEKEE (reference sequence). The gene calls are TRBV5-5 and TRBJ2-7, with 10 bases identical to TRBD1. Sequencing was carried out using peripheral blood. The TCR sequence derives from a woman in her 70s with active or convalescent COVID-19. The DNA for the CDR3 is TGTGCCACTTCCGTCACGCCGGGGACAGGGGTCTTGCCCGAGCAGTACTTC. Its protein is CATSVTPGTGVLPEQYF.